Following are 8 T cell receptor beta chains from one sample sequenced in a study of T cell repertoires in cytomegalovirus infection. Their specific antigens are unknown. Each CDR3 protein is one row after TCRdb ran MiXCR on the reads. The sample lists about 830,000 distinct CDR3 sequences, over 25% occurring once. The sequenced sample was cultured CD8+ T cells from PBMCs, obtained from culture after CMV antigen stimulation. All receptors derive from a human donor in good health (CMV status not recorded). Some clones in this sample may be carry-over from other donors' samples.

The sample holds a few counts of this clonotype. The chain employs TRBV9 and TRBJ2-3, with 9 bases lining up with TRBD2. The V segment lost 4 bases and the J segment 0 bases; nucleotides outside the gene matches: 6. The CDR3 spans 16 residues. The germline gives CDR1 SGDLS, CDR2 YYNGEE. DNA for the CDR3: TGTGCCAGCAGCATACGAGCGGGGGGCAGCACAGATACGCAGTATTTT. This gives the protein CASSIRAGGSTDTQYF.

The chain combines TRBV19 with TRBJ2-3, with D unresolved. V shed 5 bases and J shed 2 bases, with 17 bases lying between them. The germline gives CDR1 LNHDA, CDR2 SQIVND (reference sequence). CDR3 length: 16 amino acids. The CDR3 DNA follows: TGTGCCAGTAGTTTCGGCCCTCTCGGATACACAGATACGCAGTATTTT. Its translation is CASSFGPLGYTDTQYF. The complete variable domain, with remaining parts taken from reference TRBV19 and TRBJ2-3, reads DGGITQSPKYLFRKEGQNVTLSCEQNLNHDAMYWYRQDPGQGLRLIYYSQIVNDFQKGDIAEGYSVSREKKESFPLTVTSAQKNPTAFYLCASSFGPLGYTDTQYFGPGTRLTVL.

The chain carries TRBV2 and TRBJ2-1; 10 bases agree with TRBD2. CDR1 is SNHLY, CDR2 FYNNEI, per germline. The V segment lost 6 bases and the J segment 9 bases; nucleotides outside the gene matches: 14. The CDR3 is 16 amino acids. For the CDR3, the DNA is TGTGCCAGCAGAGAGACCGGGACTAGCGCCGTAAGTGAGCAGTTCTTC. Translated, it gives CASRETGTSAVSEQFF.

The rearrangement uses TRBV6-4 and TRBJ2-1, with 8 bases aligning to TRBD1. Germline V gene lookup returns CDR1 MRHNA and CDR2 SNTAGT. This CDR3 has 17 residues. V dropped 0 bases and J dropped 2; count of bases not matched to a gene: 6. CDR3 amino acids: CASSDSLTGGTYNEQFF. In DNA form, the CDR3 reads TGTGCCAGCAGTGACTCGTTAACAGGGGGGACCTACAATGAGCAGTTCTTC.

This clonotype was picked up a small number of times. The chain carries TRBV27 and TRBJ1-5; D is undetermined. V gave up 6 bases and J gave up 0 bases, with 12 bases separating them. This CDR3 has 15 amino acids. The germline gives CDR1 MNHEY, CDR2 SMNVEV (reference sequence). CDR3 loop: CASSLGANSNQPQHF. The DNA for the CDR3 is TGTGCCAGCAGCCTAGGTGCTAATAGCAATCAGCCCCAGCATTTT.

The chain carries TRBV7-9 and TRBJ1-5; D gene unclear. V lost 1 base and J lost 0, with 13 bases in between. Germline assignment: CDR1 SEHNR and CDR2 FQNEAQ (reference sequence). There are 17 residues in the CDR3. CDR3: CASSLVNSRLSNQPQHF. CDR3 coding DNA: TGTGCCAGCAGCTTAGTTAACTCCAGACTTAGCAATCAGCCCCAGCATTTT.

V gene TRBV9 combines with J gene TRBJ2-7, with D possibly TRBD1 on 5 matching bases. Germline V gene lookup returns CDR1 SGDLS and CDR2 YYNGEE. The CDR3 spans 15 residues. V dropped 0 bases and J dropped 6 bases, with 16 bases sitting between them. DNA of the CDR3: TGTGCCAGCAGCGTAGCTGTTGGGCAGGGAACCGAGCAGTACTTC. Translation gives CASSVAVGQGTEQYF.

This clonotype has a handful of counts. This chain joins TRBV2 and TRBJ1-4; D remains ambiguous. Trimming removed 6 bases from V and 4 bases from J, with 18 bases in between. From germline, CDR1 is SNHLY and CDR2 FYNNEI. The CDR3 extends over 16 amino acids. The CDR3, as DNA: TGTGCCAGCAGCCGCCGAGGGCCCGGAGTTAATGAAAAACTGTTTTTT. It translates to CASSRRGPGVNEKLFF.